Below are 17 T cell receptor beta chains sequenced from a single sample in a study of control samples from healthy donors and cancer patients. Only in-frame clones appear in the TCRdb table, and some are missing; sequencing was by immunoSEQ multiplex PCR. The profile shows around 190,000 clones, around nine tenths of them singletons. The material sequenced was blood. The source of these receptors is a man aged 25-45 years in good health.

This chain uses TRBV7-2 with TRBJ1-2, with no clear D. V dropped 7 bases and J dropped 2 bases, with 17 bases sitting between them. Looked up from germline, CDR1 is SGHTA and CDR2 is FQGNSA. The CDR3 contains 15 residues. This CDR3 reads CASTPPFADNYGYTF. CDR3 sequence (DNA): TGTGCCAGCACCCCCCCCTTTGCAGACAACTATGGCTACACCTTC.

The V call is TRBV18, the J call TRBJ2-7; TRBD2 might be the D (6 bases). The CDR3 sequence is 14 residues long. The germline gives CDR1 KGHSH, CDR2 LQKENI. The V end was cut by 6 bases, the J end by 0 bases, with 12 bases between. The CDR3 is CASSPGTYSYEQYF. The CDR3, as DNA: TGTGCCAGCTCCCCCGGGACTTACTCCTACGAGCAGTACTTC.

The chain carries TRBV5-1 and TRBJ1-4; no clear D. Germline V gives CDR1 SGHRS, CDR2 YFSETQ. The V end lost 0 bases, the J end lost 0 bases, and 6 bases lay between the germline ends. This CDR3 is 15 amino acids long. The CDR3 DNA follows: TGCGCCAGCAGCTTGGACCGCGCAACTAATGAAAAACTGTTTTTT. It yields the protein CASSLDRATNEKLFF.

This sequence joins TRBV7-2 and TRBJ1-5; D ambiguous. V lost 5 bases and J lost 4, with 15 bases in between. Per germline, CDR1 SGHTA and CDR2 FQGNSA. This CDR3 has 15 amino acids. CDR3: CASSARGQLNQPQHF. Written as DNA, the CDR3 is TGTGCCAGCAGCGCAAGAGGGCAGCTTAATCAGCCCCAGCATTTT.

The V gene is TRBV29-1, the J gene TRBJ2-2; D not certain. The germline V gene has CDR1 SQVTM and CDR2 ANQGSEA. This CDR3 has 10 residues. Trimming left V 3 bases short and J 4 bases short, with 0 bases between. The CDR3 nucleotides read TGCAGCGTTGACACCGGGGAGCTGTTTTTT. This sequence encodes CSVDTGELFF.

This chain uses TRBV27 with TRBJ1-5, with D possibly TRBD1 on 6 matching bases. The CDR3 loop spans 15 amino acids. Germline V CDR1 and CDR2: MNHEY, SMNVEV (reference sequence). Trimming stripped 4 bases from V and 3 bases from J, with 13 bases between. CDR3 nucleotide sequence: TGTGCCAGCAGTTCCTACAGGGACTACAATCAGCCCCAGCATTTT. It encodes CASSSYRDYNQPQHF.

This clone was seen only a few times. V is TRBV28 and J is TRBJ2-7; a possible D gene is TRBD1 (6 bases). With 1 base removed from V and 3 bases from J, the gap between germline ends came to 13 bases. CDR3 length: 15 amino acids. Germline assignment: CDR1 MDHEN and CDR2 SYDVKM. The DNA for the CDR3 is TGTGCCAGCAGTTTATCGGCAGGGACAAACTACGAGCAGTACTTC. Residues: CASSLSAGTNYEQYF.

This chain joins TRBV3-1 (or the pseudogene TRBV3-2) and TRBJ1-1, with D possibly being TRBD1 (6 bases). Between the trimmed V and J ends, which lost 4 bases and 0 bases, there was a span of 24 bases. The CDR3 totals 19 residues. Germline V lookup: CDR1 LGHDT, CDR2 YNNKEL (reference sequence). The chain's CDR3 is CASSPLWTEPYLMNTEAFF. CDR3 in DNA: TGTGCCAGCAGCCCACTCTGGACAGAACCATATCTTATGAACACTGAAGCTTTCTTT.

The V gene is TRBV18, the J gene TRBJ2-7; D could derive from TRBD1 or TRBD2 (5 bases each). This CDR3 region has 17 residues. The V end was cut by 0 bases, the J end by 0 bases, with 15 bases between. From germline, CDR1 is KGHSH and CDR2 LQKENI. This CDR3 reads CASSPPWPSGSSYEQYF. CDR3 sequence (DNA): TGTGCCAGCTCACCACCTTGGCCCTCAGGGAGCTCCTACGAGCAGTACTTC. Drawing the rest from reference TRBV18 and TRBJ2-7, the complete variable domain is NAGVMQNPRHLVRRRGQEARLRCSPMKGHSHVYWYRQLPEEGLKFMVYLQKENIIDESGMPKERFSAEFPKEGPSILRIQQVVRGDSAAYFCASSPPWPSGSSYEQYFGPGTRLTVT.

V is TRBV28 and J is TRBJ2-2; 11 nucleotides line up with TRBD2. In germline, CDR1 is MDHEN, CDR2 SYDVKM. The J segment lost 5 bases and the V segment lost 6 bases, leaving 5 bases of the junction unmatched. The CDR3 runs 15 residues. CDR3 sequence (DNA): TGTGCCAGCAGATTAGCGGGAGGGCGGACCGGGGAGCTGTTTTTT. Its translation: CASRLAGGRTGELFF.

V is TRBV6-2 or TRBV6-3 and J is TRBJ1-2, with D unclear. This CDR3 comprises 13 residues. Between the trimmed V and J ends, which lost 0 bases and 9 bases, there was a span of 11 bases. The V gene's germline CDR1 is MNHEY and CDR2 SVGEGT. The CDR3 region has the DNA TGTGCCAGCAGTTACTCGAGTAATCGGCGCTACACCTTC. As protein: CASSYSSNRRYTF.

The chain uses TRBV27 and TRBJ1-1, with 7 bases lining up with TRBD1. The V segment lost 4 bases and the J segment 0 bases; nucleotides outside the gene matches: 5. Germline V gene sequence: CDR1 MNHEY, CDR2 SMNVEV (reference sequence). CDR3 length: 15 residues. The CDR3 spells CASSSIQGMNTEAFF. CDR3 DNA: TGTGCCAGCAGTTCCATACAGGGGATGAACACTGAAGCTTTCTTT.

A note on this clone: In the same sample, other DNA sequences code for this CDR3. CDR3 amino acids: CASSLVQDPEAFF. In DNA, the CDR3 is TGTGCCAGCAGCTTGGTACAGGACCCTGAAGCTTTCTTT. V gene TRBV7-9 combines with J gene TRBJ1-1; tentative D call: TRBD1 (5 bases). CDR3 length: 13 residues. The V gene's germline CDR1 is SEHNR and CDR2 FQNEAQ (reference sequence). V gave up 3 bases and J gave up 6 bases, with 11 bases separating them.

This chain uses TRBV7-8 with TRBJ2-5; 8 bases agree with TRBD1. In germline, CDR1 is SGHVS, CDR2 FQNEAQ. The length of the CDR3 is 14 residues. Trimming at V came to 5 bases and at J to 5 bases, leaving 7 bases not matched to a gene. DNA of the CDR3: TGTGCCAGCAGCGCCCGGACAGGGCCCGAGACCCAGTACTTC. This gives the protein CASSARTGPETQYF.

The chain is built from TRBV7-2 and TRBJ2-1; possible D gene TRBD2, 5 bases. Germline CDR1 and CDR2: SGHTA and FQGNSA. Trimming removed 5 bases from V and 7 bases from J, with 9 bases in between. The CDR3 totals 12 residues. CDR3 amino acids: CASSLTGNEQFF. DNA for the CDR3: TGTGCCAGCAGCCTTACGGGGAATGAGCAGTTCTTC.

The chain links TRBV6-6 to TRBJ1-3; TRBD1 agrees at 9 bases. The germline CDR1 and CDR2 sequences are MNHNY and SVGAGI (reference sequence). V was pared by 5 bases and J by 4 bases, with 6 bases of the junction left unmatched. The CDR3 spans 15 residues. CDR3 region: CASSDGTGPGNTIYF. CDR3 DNA sequence: TGTGCCAGCAGTGACGGGACAGGGCCAGGAAACACCATATATTTT.

The CDR3 loop reads CASSLSGGTNTGELFF. In DNA form, the CDR3 reads TGTGCCAGCAGTTTATCGGGTGGGACGAACACCGGGGAGCTGTTTTTT. The chain employs TRBV27 and TRBJ2-2, with no clear D. The CDR3 is 16 residues long. The germline gives CDR1 MNHEY, CDR2 SMNVEV (reference sequence). Trimming removed 0 bases at V and 0 bases at J, with 8 bases between.